Each of the 14 T cell receptor beta chains below was sequenced from the same sample in a study of T cell responses to AZD1222 COVID-19 vaccine. Method: immunoSEQ multiplex PCR; TCRdb's copy keeps in-frame clones and lacks some. The table includes 150,000 to 200,000 clones, approximately 94% detected once. Sequencing used peripheral blood, obtained 28 days after the second AZD1222 dose. The receptors were gathered from an adult who received the AZD1222 COVID-19 vaccine.

The J gene is TRBJ2-4, the V gene TRBV27; weak D call: TRBD1 (5 bases). Per germline, CDR1 MNHEY and CDR2 SMNVEV (reference sequence). V was pared by 3 bases and J by 0 bases, with 6 bases between. This CDR3 region has 14 residues. CDR3 nucleotides: TGTGCCAGCAGTTTTCAGGGAGCCAAAAACATTCAGTACTTC. This codes for CASSFQGAKNIQYF.

The V call is TRBV5-1, the J call TRBJ1-5; TRBD1 matches 7 bases. Germline lookup yields CDR1 SGHRS and CDR2 YFSETQ. V trimming: 4 bases; J trimming: 9 bases; junction bases outside the gene matches: 19. This CDR3 spans 17 amino acids. This CDR3 is CASSPGQPGGICRPQHF. CDR3 nucleotide sequence: TGCGCCAGCAGCCCGGGACAGCCGGGGGGTATATGTCGGCCCCAGCATTTT.

This clone was recorded once. This chain connects TRBV2 to TRBJ2-2; D is ambiguous. The CDR3 runs 12 residues. V lost 8 bases, J lost 1 base, and 5 bases lay in between. Germline V gene sequence: CDR1 SNHLY, CDR2 FYNNEI. CDR3 loop: CASGVNTGELFF. The CDR3 DNA reads TGTGCCAGCGGGGTGAACACCGGGGAGCTGTTTTTT.

The rearrangement uses TRBV3-1 (or the pseudogene TRBV3-2) and TRBJ2-5; possible D gene TRBD2, 5 bases. The V gene's germline CDR1 is LGHDT and CDR2 YNNKEL (reference sequence). The germline V and J ends were trimmed by 3 bases and 7 bases, with 21 bases remaining between them. The CDR3 extends over 16 amino acids. This CDR3 is CASSQTGPRAGGTQYF. CDR3 nucleotides: TGTGCCAGCAGCCAGACCGGGCCGAGGGCGGGTGGGACCCAGTACTTC.

This clone was recorded only once. The rearrangement links TRBV2 to TRBJ1-5, with TRBD1 matching over 8 bases. CDR1 is SNHLY and CDR2 is FYNNEI in the germline V gene. V gave up 3 bases and J gave up 6 bases; unmatched junction bases: 4. The CDR3 has 14 residues. CDR3 bases: TGTGCCAGCAGTGATCAGGGGGCAGGTCAGCCCCAGCATTTT. Its translation is CASSDQGAGQPQHF.

This clone came up a few times. The chain combines TRBV5-1 with TRBJ1-3; 8 bases align to TRBD1. Unmatched junction bases numbered 4, after V lost 5 bases and J lost 0 bases. The CDR3 has 15 residues. CDR1 is SGHRS, CDR2 YFSETQ, per germline. The CDR3 nucleotides read TGCGCCAGCAGTGGGACAGGCCTCTCTGGAAACACCATATATTTT. Its protein product is CASSGTGLSGNTIYF.

V usage is TRBV6-5 and J usage is TRBJ1-1; D is unresolved. Trimming left V 5 bases short and J 9 bases short, with 13 bases between. Germline CDR1 reads MNHEY; CDR2 reads SVGAGI. The CDR3 sequence is 12 residues long. CDR3 in amino acids: CASSRGAGQAFF. The DNA for the CDR3 is TGTGCCAGCAGTCGCGGCGCGGGCCAAGCTTTCTTT.

This clone has just one count. The CDR3 reads CASSRARRGEAFF. The CDR3 region has the DNA TGTGCCAGCAGTAGGGCCCGCCGGGGGGAAGCTTTCTTT. V and J are TRBV6-5 and TRBJ1-1, with D perhaps matching TRBD1 (5 bases). The CDR3 is 13 residues long. From germline, CDR1 is MNHEY and CDR2 SVGAGI. The ends were cut back, 5 bases at V and 8 bases at J, with 15 bases in the middle.

The chain is built from TRBV5-1 and TRBJ2-1; TRBD1 might be the D (6 bases). CDR3 size: 14 residues. V was cut by 2 bases and J by 4 bases, with 10 bases left in between. The germline V gene encodes CDR1 SGHRS and CDR2 YFSETQ. CDR3 residues: CASSFGQTYNEQFF. CDR3 nucleotide sequence: TGCGCCAGCAGCTTCGGACAGACTTACAATGAGCAGTTCTTC.

This clone was detected a few times. The V call is TRBV10-2, the J call TRBJ1-1; D is perhaps TRBD1 (5 bases). The CDR3 is 15 amino acids. CDR1 is WSHSY and CDR2 is SAAADI in the germline V gene. The V and J ends lost 3 bases and 0 bases respectively, with 11 bases between them. The CDR3 DNA sequence: TGCGCCAGCAGTGATTCAGGGTACGTGAACACTGAAGCTTTCTTT. Translating gives CASSDSGYVNTEAFF.

This chain joins TRBV19 and TRBJ2-7; perhaps TRBD1 as D (5 bases). The CDR3 totals 14 residues. CDR1 is LNHDA, CDR2 SQIVND, per germline (reference sequence). Trimming took off 5 bases at V and 4 bases at J, with 15 bases between the two ends. CDR3 DNA sequence: TGTGCCAGTAGTCGGACAAGGAGCCAATACGAGCAGTACTTC. It translates to CASSRTRSQYEQYF.

The CDR3 sequence is CASSRRDTQYF. CDR3 DNA sequence: TGTGCCAGCAGCCGCAGGGATACGCAGTATTTT. This chain links TRBV3-1 (or the pseudogene TRBV3-2) with TRBJ2-3; D gene unclear. Germline CDR1 is LGHDT and CDR2 is YNNKEL (reference sequence). The V gene lost 4 bases and the J gene lost 6 bases, with 5 bases spanning the gap. CDR3 length: 11 amino acids.

This clone was picked up a small number of times. The chain joins TRBV6-5 to TRBJ2-2; D remains unclear. Germline V gene lookup returns CDR1 MNHEY and CDR2 SVGAGI. The CDR3 length is 14 residues. V was clipped by 4 bases and J by 7 bases, with 13 bases between them. Here the CDR3 reads CASSSQGRSGELFF. The CDR3 coding sequence is TGTGCCAGCAGTTCTCAAGGTCGTAGCGGGGAGCTGTTTTTT.

The J gene is TRBJ2-7, the V gene TRBV7-2, with D tentatively TRBD2 (6 bases). V was cut by 3 bases and J by 3 bases, with 12 bases left in between. Germline CDR1 is SGHTA and CDR2 is FQGNSA. CDR3 length equals 14 residues. The CDR3 loop reads CASSFLGEVYEQYF. The CDR3 nucleotides read TGTGCCAGCAGCTTTCTAGGGGAGGTCTACGAGCAGTACTTC.